This TCR beta chain derives from a study of cytomegalovirus exposure and HLA in healthy donors. The wider study: The roughly 110 validation repertoires were produced on the same platform as the 720 or so repertoires of the first cohort. This was reported in a later analysis.

Concerning this clone itself: Its antigen is not identified.

Study conclusions and caveats: A subsequent analysis found that TCR clusters from the first cohort also tended to co-occur in the approximately 110 validation repertoires, with 90% to 95% of cluster scores above 0. For cytomegalovirus status, the classifier reportedly gave diagnoses with high specificity and sensitivity.

V dropped 0 bases and J dropped 10 bases, with 7 bases sitting between them. The CDR3 runs 11 residues. Germline lookup yields CDR1 SQVTM and CDR2 ANQGSEA. Only in-frame clones appear in the TCRdb table, and some are missing; sequencing was by immunoSEQ multiplex PCR. The sample includes 180,000 or so clones, around 80% of them seen just once. The sequence was obtained from a woman aged 25 to 45 in good health and CMV-seropositive. This chain connects TRBV29-1 to TRBJ2-1, with no clear D. Sequencing used PBMCs. CDR3 sequence: CSVEDPLEQFF. CDR3 bases: TGCAGCGTTGAAGATCCCCTCGAGCAGTTCTTC.